These T cell receptor beta chains were read from a single sample in a study of CD8 T cells in ankylosing spondylitis. Using its own MiXCR run on the 5' RACE reads, TCRdb lists one record per CDR3 protein. This sample carries some 200,000 distinct CDR3 sequences, approximately 7.3% of them seen once, and the ten largest clones take approximately 15%. The sequenced sample was blood, either unsorted or a sorted T cell fraction (not recorded which). Receptor source: a male donor with ankylosing spondylitis. Both conserved end residues are part of each CDR3. The order of the fields is V gene, J gene, CDR3 protein.

v_call: TRBV20-1; j_call: TRBJ1-5; cdr3_aa: CSARDSESNQPQHF
v_call: TRBV7-9; j_call: TRBJ2-1; cdr3_aa: CASSHGLAGEQFF
v_call: TRBV24-1; j_call: TRBJ1-2; cdr3_aa: CATRDGVGYTF
v_call: TRBV20-1; j_call: TRBJ2-1; cdr3_aa: CSARGTSGLHNEQFF
v_call: TRBV4-1; j_call: TRBJ2-1; cdr3_aa: CASRPTSGNEQFF
v_call: TRBV7-9; j_call: TRBJ1-5; cdr3_aa: CASSPTGQGFQPQHF
v_call: TRBV12-3/TRBV12-4; j_call: TRBJ2-2; cdr3_aa: CASSLDNELFF
v_call: TRBV7-6; j_call: TRBJ2-2; cdr3_aa: CASSWDMSNTGELFF
v_call: TRBV12-3/TRBV12-4; j_call: TRBJ2-7; cdr3_aa: CASTPHSGRESYEQYF
v_call: TRBV28; j_call: TRBJ1-1; cdr3_aa: CASSFVGTGAYEAFF
v_call: TRBV3-1; j_call: TRBJ1-5; cdr3_aa: CASSQDLGVNQPQHF
v_call: TRBV12-5; j_call: TRBJ2-3; cdr3_aa: CASGFEGVGTDTQYF
v_call: TRBV7-4; j_call: TRBJ1-2; cdr3_aa: CASSYSTGTLYVYTF
v_call: TRBV6-2/TRBV6-3; j_call: TRBJ2-5; cdr3_aa: CASSSRTTGGEETQYF
v_call: TRBV19; j_call: TRBJ2-2; cdr3_aa: CACSGTMTGELFF
v_call: TRBV11-1; j_call: TRBJ1-1; cdr3_aa: CASSRRGIEAFF
v_call: TRBV20-1; j_call: TRBJ2-7; cdr3_aa: CSARHGEQYF
v_call: TRBV7-2; j_call: TRBJ2-1; cdr3_aa: CASSLGPLNEQFF
v_call: TRBV6-5; j_call: TRBJ1-1; cdr3_aa: CASSYSTGGTEAFF